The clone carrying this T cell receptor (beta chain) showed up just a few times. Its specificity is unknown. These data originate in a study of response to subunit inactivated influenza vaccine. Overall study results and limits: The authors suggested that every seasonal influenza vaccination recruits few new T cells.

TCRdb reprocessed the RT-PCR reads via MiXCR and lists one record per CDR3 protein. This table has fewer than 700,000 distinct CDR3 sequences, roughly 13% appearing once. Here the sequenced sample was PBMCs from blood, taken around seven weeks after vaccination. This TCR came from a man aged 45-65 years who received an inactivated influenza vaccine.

CDR3: CASSPGDRRSGNTIYF. The CDR3 bases are TGCGCCAGCAGCCCGGGGGACAGGAGGTCTGGAAACACCATATATTTT. The chain carries TRBV5-1 and TRBJ1-3; TRBD1 matches at 8 bases. This CDR3 has 16 amino acids. V was clipped by 4 bases and J by 1 base; unmatched bases: 7. CDR1 is SGHRS and CDR2 is YFSETQ in the germline V gene. The full variable domain, with the rest looked up from reference TRBV5-1 and TRBJ1-3, is KAGVTQTPRYLIKTRGQQVTLSCSPISGHRSVSWYQQTPGQGLQFLFEYFSETQRNKGNFPGRFSGRQFSNSRSEMNVSTLELGDSALYLCASSPGDRRSGNTIYFGEGSWLTVV.